The clone carrying this TCR beta chain was detected only a few times. Germline V lookup: CDR1 SGHKS, CDR2 YYEKEE (reference sequence). The CDR3 consists of 11 residues. V shed 2 bases and J shed 5 bases, with 5 bases lying between them. MiXCR, run by TCRdb on the 5' RACE reads, gives a single entry per CDR3 protein. The repertoire consists of nearly 55,000 distinct CDR3 sequences, with approximately 23% occurring once and the leading ten covering roughly 3%. This TCR derives from a female donor with breast cancer. Sequencing was done on a sample of tumor-infiltrating naive CD4+ T cells sorted from the breast tumor. Indicated subset: naive CD4+ T cells, CD4+CD45RA+CD25-. This chain uses TRBV5-5 with TRBJ2-7; D unclear. The CDR3 sequence: CASSFHHEQYF. The CDR3 nucleotides read TGTGCCAGCAGCTTTCACCACGAGCAGTACTTC.